The 9 T cell receptor beta chains reported below all come from one sample, sequenced in a study of Tregs in tolerant kidney transplant recipients. Assay used: immunoSEQ multiplex PCR; TCRdb lists only in-frame clones, some missing. The sample contains about 46,000 clones, less than 95% of which appear only once. Sequenced input: Tregs from blood. The receptors stem from a human donor in good health.

V is TRBV5-4 and J is TRBJ1-2; 9 bases match TRBD1. This CDR3 spans 13 amino acids. CDR1 is SGHNT, CDR2 YYREEE, per germline (reference sequence). J lost 7 bases, V lost 4 bases, and 5 bases had no gene match. The CDR3 DNA follows: TGTGCCAGCAGCCCGGGACAGGGATTTGGCTACACCTTC. Residues: CASSPGQGFGYTF.

The chain is built from TRBV9 and TRBJ2-1, with 7 bases aligning to TRBD1. Germline lookup yields CDR1 SGDLS and CDR2 YYNGEE. The CDR3 spans 16 residues. The junction had 7 bases not matched to a gene; V was cut back by 0 bases and J by 4 bases. The CDR3 loop reads CASSVDLGRGYNEQFF. DNA for the CDR3: TGTGCCAGCAGCGTAGATCTCGGCAGGGGGTACAATGAGCAGTTCTTC.

V and J are TRBV6-1 and TRBJ2-5; D call uncertain. CDR1 and CDR2 from the germline V gene are MNHNS and SASEGT. The V end was cut by 4 bases, the J end by 2 bases, with 17 bases between. This CDR3 has 16 residues. The CDR3 DNA follows: TGTGCCAGCAGTGGGAGACCCTTGGGCCATCAAGAGACCCAGTACTTC. Translating it yields CASSGRPLGHQETQYF.

The genes are TRBV10-2 and TRBJ1-4, with D maybe TRBD1 (5 bases). V was shortened by 6 bases and J by 6 bases, with 14 bases between the two germline ends. CDR3 length equals 14 residues. Germline CDR1 and CDR2: WSHSY and SAAADI. Here the CDR3 reads CASSRDGIDEKLFF. In nucleotides, the CDR3 is TGCGCCAGCAGCAGGGACGGAATAGATGAAAAACTGTTTTTT.

This clone has just one count. V and J are TRBV19 and TRBJ1-6; possible D gene TRBD1, 5 bases. V was shortened by 5 bases and J by 7 bases, with 18 bases between the two germline ends. Germline V CDR1 and CDR2: LNHDA, SQIVND (reference sequence). The CDR3 length is 16 residues. In nucleotides, the CDR3 is TGTGCCAGTAGTGGGGGGGTCTTCGATTACAATTCACCCCTCCACTTT. Its translation: CASSGGVFDYNSPLHF.

This sequence joins TRBV18 and TRBJ2-1; the match to TRBD2 covers 13 bases. The germline gives CDR1 KGHSH, CDR2 LQKENI. V lost 4 bases, J lost 4 bases, and 4 bases stayed unmatched. CDR3 length: 16 residues. As DNA, the CDR3 is TGTGCCAGCTCACGGCGGACTAGCGGGAGTTACAATGAGCAGTTCTTC. Protein product: CASSRRTSGSYNEQFF.

The chain employs TRBV14 and TRBJ2-1; TRBD2 might be the D (6 bases). Trimming removed 6 bases from V and 4 bases from J, with 19 bases in between. Germline CDR1 and CDR2: SGHDN and FVKESK. The CDR3 is 16 amino acids. The CDR3 reads CASSKWEASVYNEQFF. The CDR3 nucleotides are TGTGCCAGCAGTAAGTGGGAGGCTAGCGTTTACAATGAGCAGTTCTTC.

The chain uses TRBV5-6 and TRBJ2-5, with 8 bases aligning to TRBD2. With V trimmed by 4 bases and J by 5 bases, 10 bases remained unmatched. From germline, CDR1 is SGHDT and CDR2 YYEEEE. CDR3 length: 15 amino acids. In DNA, the CDR3 is TGTGCCAGCAGCGGGCTGGACGCGGGGGGTGAGACCCAGTACTTC. Translation gives CASSGLDAGGETQYF.

The gene calls are TRBV5-1 and TRBJ1-1; D possibly corresponds to TRBD1 (5 bases). The CDR3 runs to 12 residues. CDR1 and CDR2 from the germline V gene are SGHRS and YFSETQ. With 4 bases removed from V and 5 bases from J, the gap between germline ends came to 9 bases. CDR3 nucleotide sequence: TGCGCCAGCAGCCGAGGGGTGACTGAAGCTTTCTTT. Residues: CASSRGVTEAFF.